Following are 29 T cell receptor beta chains from one sample sequenced in a study of response to subunit inactivated influenza vaccine. TCRdb re-analysed the RT-PCR reads in MiXCR, keeping a single row per CDR3 protein. The sample gives around 480,000 distinct CDR3 sequences, 16% of which show up once; over 2.5% is in the top ten. The sequencing here drew on CD4+ T cells sorted from PBMCs, taken approximately 25 months after vaccination. Every receptor here comes from a man aged 50 to 69 who received an inactivated influenza vaccine.

The V gene is TRBV6-2 or TRBV6-3, the J gene TRBJ2-7; TRBD2 matches at 7 bases. The V segment lost 5 bases and the J segment 3 bases; nucleotides outside the gene matches: 7. The CDR3 spans 14 residues. The germline CDR1 and CDR2 sequences are MNHEY and SVGEGT. The CDR3, as DNA: TGTGCCAGCAGTCCCGGGAGGCCTTTCTACGAGCAGTACTTC. Amino acids: CASSPGRPFYEQYF.

The genes are TRBV3-1 and TRBJ1-1; D is undetermined. The CDR3 totals 15 residues. Germline-derived CDR1 and CDR2 are LGHDT and YNNKEL (reference sequence). The V end lost 4 bases, the J end lost 4 bases, and 16 bases lay between the germline ends. As DNA, the CDR3 is TGTGCCAGCAGCCCGATCCTGCAATGGGGCACTGAAGCTTTCTTT. This translates into CASSPILQWGTEAFF.

The V call is TRBV20-1, the J call TRBJ2-7; 7 bases line up with TRBD1. J lost 6 bases, V lost 3 bases, and 17 bases had no gene match. The CDR3 is 16 amino acids. Germline V gene lookup returns CDR1 DFQATT and CDR2 SNEGSKA (reference sequence). CDR3 nucleotide sequence: TGCAGTGCTAGGGCACAACAAAGAAGGGGGCTCGGCGAGCAGTACTTC. This translates into CSARAQQRRGLGEQYF.

This clonotype appeared many times. The gene calls are TRBV15 and TRBJ2-3; D uncertain. The V end was cut by 0 bases, the J end by 4 bases, with 8 bases between. CDR3 length equals 14 residues. Germline CDR1 reads LNHNV; CDR2 reads YYDKDF (reference sequence). The CDR3 spells CATSRDGYADTQYF. CDR3 coding DNA: TGTGCCACCAGCAGAGACGGGTACGCAGATACGCAGTATTTT.

The chain combines TRBV5-1 with TRBJ1-2; D perhaps matches TRBD1 (5 bases). The CDR3 is 13 amino acids. Trimming left V 5 bases short and J 6 bases short, with 14 bases between. Germline V CDR1 and CDR2: SGHRS, YFSETQ. CDR3 DNA sequence: TGCGCCAGCAGGATCCGGGACGGAGATGGCTACACCTTC. As protein: CASRIRDGDGYTF.

The genes are TRBV23-1 and TRBJ2-5; D remains unclear. TRBV23-1 is an open reading frame, and its role is uncertain. Trimming took 4 bases from V and 1 from J, leaving 13 bases between them. The CDR3 has 15 residues. The CDR3 is CASSLLAESQETQYF. As DNA, the CDR3 is TGCGCCAGCAGTCTCCTGGCAGAAAGCCAAGAGACCCAGTACTTC.

The chain carries TRBV18 and TRBJ2-6; 7 bases match TRBD1. The CDR3 contains 17 residues. V lost 3 bases, J lost 3 bases, and 8 bases stayed unmatched. Germline-derived CDR1 and CDR2 are KGHSH and LQKENI. The CDR3 coding sequence is TGTGCCAGCTCACCGGAGACAGGGAAGTTTGGGGCCAACGTCCTGACTTTC. Translated, it gives CASSPETGKFGANVLTF.

This clonotype was seen many times. The V call is TRBV6-1, the J call TRBJ2-1, with 9 bases matching TRBD2. The CDR3 is 15 amino acids. CDR1 and CDR2 (germline): MNHNS, SASEGT. Losses at the gene ends were 6 bases for V and 8 bases for J; bases not matched to a gene: 11. CDR3 protein: CASSRGGANWYEQFF. The CDR3 DNA sequence: TGTGCCAGCAGCCGCGGGGGGGCGAATTGGTATGAGCAGTTCTTC.

The CDR3 sequence: CASSSWGDTDTQYF. The CDR3 region has the DNA TGCGCCAGCAGCTCTTGGGGGGACACAGATACGCAGTATTTT. The chain has TRBV5-1 and TRBJ2-3, with TRBD2 as a possible D gene (6 bases). Germline CDR1 is SGHRS and CDR2 is YFSETQ. V lost 3 bases to trimming and J lost 2 bases, with 10 bases between them. CDR3 length: 14 residues.

Ten or more counts support this clonotype. The V and J genes are TRBV4-2 and TRBJ1-6; no firm D call. CDR1 is LGHNA, CDR2 YNFKEQ, per germline. There are 16 residues in the CDR3. V was pared by 0 bases and J by 7 bases, with 13 bases between. CDR3 DNA sequence: TGTGCCAGCAGCCAAGATACGAGGGCTGGAAATTCACCCCTCCACTTT. Its protein product is CASSQDTRAGNSPLHF.

This clonotype occurred many times. This rearrangement joins TRBV6-1 to TRBJ1-5; 9 bases agree with TRBD1. Germline-derived CDR1 and CDR2 are MNHNS and SASEGT. The CDR3 sequence is 16 residues long. The V and J ends lost 6 bases and 0 bases, in that order; junction bases with no gene match: 6. The DNA of the CDR3 is TGTGCCAGCAGCCCCAGGACAGGGGTTAGCAATCAGCCCCAGCATTTT. Protein sequence: CASSPRTGVSNQPQHF.

This clonotype was seen many times. This chain joins TRBV12-3 or TRBV12-4 and TRBJ2-7; tentative D call: TRBD2 (6 bases). The CDR3 is 13 amino acids. Between the trimmed V and J ends, which lost 2 bases and 5 bases, there was a span of 10 bases. CDR3 region: CASSLRGIHEQYF. The CDR3 DNA sequence: TGTGCCAGCAGTTTACGGGGGATCCACGAGCAGTACTTC.

This clonotype has at least ten counts. V usage is TRBV20-1 and J usage is TRBJ2-7, with D uncertain. Germline V CDR1 and CDR2: DFQATT, SNEGSKA (reference sequence). The CDR3 is 13 amino acids. Trimming stripped 1 base from V and 1 base from J, with 8 bases between. The chain's CDR3 is CSARAGRSYEQYF. The CDR3 coding sequence is TGCAGTGCTAGAGCGGGCAGGTCCTACGAGCAGTACTTC.

The chain couples TRBV3-1 to TRBJ2-7, with 7 bases identical to TRBD1. CDR3 length: 14 amino acids. The trim removed 5 bases at V and 0 bases at J, leaving 4 bases unmatched. Germline lookup yields CDR1 LGHDT and CDR2 YNNKEL (reference sequence). DNA of the CDR3: TGTGCCAGCAGCAGGGACAGTCGCTCCTACGAGCAGTACTTC. Translated: CASSRDSRSYEQYF.

This clonotype was observed many times. The chain is built from TRBV20-1 and TRBJ2-1; D remains unclear. Looked up from germline, CDR1 is DFQATT and CDR2 is SNEGSKA (reference sequence). Trimming left V 5 bases short and J 14 bases short, with 13 bases between. CDR3 length: 10 residues. CDR3 sequence (DNA): TGCAGTGCTCAAGACCAACGGGAGTTCTTC. Its translation is CSAQDQREFF.

This chain links TRBV20-1 with TRBJ1-4; no clear D gene. In germline, CDR1 is DFQATT, CDR2 SNEGSKA (reference sequence). Trimming removed 3 bases at V and 3 bases at J, with 17 bases between. The CDR3 has 16 amino acids. CDR3 sequence (DNA): TGCAGTGCTAGCGGGCCAGAGATCGGGGCTAATGAAAAACTGTTTTTT. Encoded protein: CSASGPEIGANEKLFF.

This clonotype was observed a handful of times. J is TRBJ2-1 and V is TRBV6-2 or TRBV6-3, with 11 bases that match TRBD1. The V gene's germline CDR1 is MNHEY and CDR2 SVGEGT. This CDR3 contains 15 residues. V lost 8 bases and J lost 5; bases outside the gene matches: 8. The CDR3 loop reads CASAKGQGVNNEQFF. Written as DNA, the CDR3 is TGTGCCAGCGCAAAGGGACAGGGGGTTAACAATGAGCAGTTCTTC.

This clonotype has only a few counts. The V gene is TRBV5-1, the J gene TRBJ2-5; 7 bases agree with TRBD2. Trimming took 6 bases from V and 4 from J; bases not matched to a gene: 9. The germline V gene encodes CDR1 SGHRS and CDR2 YFSETQ. This CDR3 is 14 amino acids long. CDR3 nucleotide sequence: TGCGCCAGCACTCCCCTAGCGGTAGGAGAGACCCAGTACTTC. The encoded protein is CASTPLAVGETQYF.

This clonotype has at least ten counts. This chain links TRBV5-1 with TRBJ2-2, with a possible D match to TRBD1 (5 bases). V lost 4 bases to trimming and J lost 2 bases, with 9 bases between them. This CDR3 comprises 14 residues. Germline assignment: CDR1 SGHRS and CDR2 YFSETQ. The CDR3 sequence is CASSTQGNTGELFF. The CDR3 DNA sequence: TGCGCCAGCAGCACTCAGGGTAACACCGGGGAGCTGTTTTTT.

This clonotype showed up just a few times. V and J are TRBV27 and TRBJ2-2; TRBD2 agrees at 8 bases. Germline lookup yields CDR1 MNHEY and CDR2 SMNVEV (reference sequence). The CDR3 loop spans 16 amino acids. V trimming: 7 bases; J trimming: 6 bases; junction bases outside the gene matches: 13. CDR3 nucleotides: TGTGCCAGCACACGATCCCAGCCCGGGGGGGCCGGGGAGCTGTTTTTT. Residues: CASTRSQPGGAGELFF.

The chain uses TRBV28 and TRBJ2-1; TRBD1 is a possible D gene (6 bases). The CDR3 totals 16 residues. V gave up 4 bases and J gave up 2 bases, with 15 bases separating them. Looked up from germline, CDR1 is MDHEN and CDR2 is SYDVKM. In nucleotides, the CDR3 is TGTGCCAGCAGTTCGTTCAGGGGAGAACCCTACAATGAGCAGTTCTTC. This encodes CASSSFRGEPYNEQFF.

This clonotype was counted a few times. The V and J genes are TRBV5-1 and TRBJ2-3; D is undetermined. The V end was cut by 0 bases, the J end by 1 base, with 9 bases between. Germline V gene lookup returns CDR1 SGHRS and CDR2 YFSETQ. This CDR3 is 15 amino acids long. CDR3 loop: CASSLEPWGTDTQYF. The DNA for the CDR3 is TGCGCCAGCAGCTTGGAACCCTGGGGCACAGATACGCAGTATTTT.

This chain links TRBV7-2 with TRBJ1-2, with TRBD1 identical over 12 bases. Trimming at V came to 4 bases and at J to 8 bases, leaving 8 bases not matched to a gene. Germline V CDR1 and CDR2: SGHTA, FQGNSA. The CDR3 has 15 amino acids. The CDR3 loop reads CASSSPGTGGQGYTF. The CDR3 DNA sequence: TGTGCCAGCAGCTCCCCAGGGACAGGGGGCCAGGGCTACACCTTC.

Only a few counts were recorded for this clonotype. V gene TRBV6-6 combines with J gene TRBJ1-2, with D hard to call. The CDR3 has 13 amino acids. Germline V gene data show CDR1 as MNHNY and CDR2 as SVGAGI (reference sequence). The ends were cut back, 2 bases at V and 8 bases at J, with 12 bases in the middle. For the CDR3, the DNA is TGTGCCAGCAGTTACGGACCTACTTGGGGCTACACCTTC. It translates to CASSYGPTWGYTF.

This clonotype has a single count. The J gene is TRBJ2-7, the V gene TRBV5-6; a weak D match, TRBD2 (6 bases). Germline V gives CDR1 SGHDT, CDR2 YYEEEE. The CDR3 is 15 amino acids. The V end was cut by 0 bases, the J end by 4 bases, with 14 bases between. CDR3 in amino acids: CASSLVPGVGYEQYF. The DNA for the CDR3 is TGTGCCAGCAGCTTGGTACCGGGAGTAGGTTACGAGCAGTACTTC.

This clonotype has more than one count but fewer than ten. The rearrangement joins TRBV2 to TRBJ2-1; the match to TRBD1 covers 7 bases. This CDR3 is built from 16 residues. CDR1 and CDR2 (germline): SNHLY, FYNNEI. Trimming removed 8 bases from V and 0 bases from J; junction bases left unmatched: 10. DNA of the CDR3: TGTGCCAGCGCTAGGGGACAGACGATCTCCTACAATGAGCAGTTCTTC. Amino acids: CASARGQTISYNEQFF. The entire variable domain, with the rest obtained from reference TRBV2 and TRBJ2-1, is as follows: EPEVTQTPSHQVTQMGQEVILRCVPISNHLYFYWYRQILGQKVEFLVSFYNNEISEKSEIFDDQFSVERPDGSNFTLKIRSTKLEDSAMYFCASARGQTISYNEQFFGPGTRLTVL.

The DNA for the CDR3 is TGCAGTGCTAGACCGTACGCGGCCAGGGCGAGCACTGAAGCTTTCTTT. This codes for CSARPYAARASTEAFF. J is TRBJ1-1 and V is TRBV20-1; a possible D gene is TRBD1 (5 bases). There are 16 residues in the CDR3. Germline V CDR1 and CDR2: DFQATT, SNEGSKA (reference sequence). V was cut by 2 bases and J by 4 bases, with 20 bases left in between.

This clonotype was counted between two and nine times. This chain links TRBV7-2 with TRBJ1-1, with 7 bases that match TRBD1. The CDR3 spans 13 residues. Per germline, CDR1 SGHTA and CDR2 FQGNSA. The V and J ends lost 0 bases and 11 bases, in that order; junction bases with no gene match: 6. CDR3: CASSLAFRGGAFF. The CDR3 bases are TGTGCCAGCAGCTTAGCTTTCCGAGGGGGCGCTTTCTTT.

This clonotype was picked up a small number of times. J is TRBJ2-5 and V is TRBV15; 8 bases line up with TRBD1. V was pared by 11 bases and J by 5 bases, with 13 bases of the junction left unmatched. This CDR3 has 14 residues. CDR1 and CDR2 from the germline V gene are LNHNV and YYDKDF (reference sequence). CDR3 coding DNA: TGTGCCTCTACAACCCACAGGGGGGATGAGACCCAGTACTTC. It encodes CASTTHRGDETQYF.